Following are 32 T cell receptor beta chains from one sample sequenced in a study of response to subunit inactivated influenza vaccine. TCRdb recomputed calls from the RT-PCR reads with MiXCR, one row per CDR3 protein. This table holds fewer than 600,000 distinct CDR3 sequences, 6.5% to 8% found once. This material consisted of PBMCs from blood, taken approximately 25 months after vaccination. The receptors derive from a man between 45 and 75 years old who received an inactivated influenza vaccine.

A few counts support this clonotype. CDR3 nucleotides: TGTGCCAGCAGCCAATCCCAAGAGACCCAGTACTTC. It translates to CASSQSQETQYF. The chain combines TRBV3-1 with TRBJ2-5, with unresolved D. From germline, CDR1 is LGHDT and CDR2 YNNKEL (reference sequence). Trimming stripped 2 bases from V and 1 base from J, with 2 bases between. The CDR3 runs 12 residues.

This clonotype was seen more than once but under ten times. The chain carries TRBV29-1 and TRBJ1-2; 8 positions match TRBD1. This CDR3 is 13 amino acids long. V trimming: 4 bases; J trimming: 2 bases; junction bases outside the gene matches: 3. The germline CDR1 and CDR2 sequences are SQVTM and ANQGSEA. CDR3 sequence reads: CSVGGQGNYGYTF. DNA for the CDR3: TGCAGCGTTGGCGGACAGGGAAACTATGGCTACACCTTC. Full variable domain (missing parts from reference TRBV29-1 and TRBJ1-2): SAVISQKPSRDICQRGTSLTIQCQVDSQVTMMFWYRQQPGQSLTLIATANQGSEATYESGFVIDKFPISRPNLTFSTLTVSNMSPEDSSIYLCSVGGQGNYGYTFGSGTRLTVV.

This clonotype was counted at least ten times. The chain recombines TRBV5-6 with TRBJ2-7; 11 positions agree with TRBD2. The CDR3 runs to 20 residues. Losses at the gene ends were 1 base for V and 3 bases for J; bases not matched to a gene: 18. CDR1 and CDR2 from the germline V gene are SGHDT and YYEEEE. The CDR3 region has the DNA TGTGCCAGCAGCTTGATTCTTAGCGGGAGGGCCCTCTCGTCAGGCTACGAGCAGTACTTC. This codes for CASSLILSGRALSSGYEQYF. Using reference TRBV5-6 and TRBJ2-7 for the parts outside the CDR3, the full variable domain is DAGVTQSPTHLIKTRGQQVTLRCSPKSGHDTVSWYQQALGQGPQFIFQYYEEEERQRGNFPDRFSGHQFPNYSSELNVNALLLGDSALYLCASSLILSGRALSSGYEQYFGPGTRLTVT.

This clonotype has ten or more counts. The chain carries TRBV20-1 and TRBJ2-3, with TRBD2 matching over 10 bases. The CDR3 runs to 16 residues. Germline V CDR1 and CDR2: DFQATT, SNEGSKA (reference sequence). Trimming cost V 6 bases and J 6 bases; bases outside gene matches: 15. The CDR3 DNA is TGCAGTGCCAGGGGAGGGCTAGCGGGAGCCGGGGATACGCAGTATTTT. Translation: CSARGGLAGAGDTQYF.

This clonotype was observed a handful of times. The J gene is TRBJ2-2, the V gene TRBV24-1, with D uncertain. Germline V gene lookup returns CDR1 KGHDR and CDR2 SFDVKD. Trimming shortened V by 6 bases and J by 6 bases, and 10 bases separated the two germline ends. CDR3 length: 13 residues. The CDR3 DNA reads TGTGCCACCAGTCTGAGTAGGTCCGGGGAGCTGTTTTTT. Translation: CATSLSRSGELFF.

This chain joins TRBV4-2 and TRBJ2-2; the D gene is possibly TRBD2 (6 bases). V gave up 2 bases and J gave up 5 bases, with 18 bases separating them. Germline V gene data show CDR1 as LGHNA and CDR2 as YNFKEQ. CDR3 length: 17 amino acids. The CDR3 DNA follows: TGTGCCAGCAGCCAAATGGACTATTATGGAGGTACCGGGGAGCTGTTTTTT. It codes for CASSQMDYYGGTGELFF.

This clonotype was seen more than once but under ten times. V and J are TRBV12-3 or TRBV12-4 and TRBJ2-5; TRBD2 aligns across 10 bases. With 4 bases clipped from V and 3 bases from J, the junction kept 11 bases outside the gene matches. CDR3 length: 17 amino acids. CDR3 sequence reads: CASSSVGLAAKEETQYF. The CDR3 DNA reads as TGTGCCAGCAGTTCTGTAGGACTAGCGGCCAAGGAAGAGACCCAGTACTTC.

Many counts were recorded for this clonotype. The J gene is TRBJ2-1, the V gene TRBV11-2; D not certain. This CDR3 has 11 amino acids. In germline, CDR1 is SGHAT, CDR2 FQNNGV. V was cut by 8 bases and J by 15 bases, with 17 bases left in between. The CDR3 here is CASLSSFRVFF. CDR3 bases: TGTGCCAGCCTTTCTTCGTTCCGCGTGTTCTTC.

This clonotype has more than one count but fewer than ten. The rearrangement uses TRBV25-1 and TRBJ2-7; TRBD1 matches 7 bases. With V trimmed by 3 bases and J by 2 bases, 4 bases remained unmatched. CDR1 MGHDK and CDR2 SYGVNS come from the germline V gene. There are 14 residues in the CDR3. CDR3 loop: CASSDQGVTYEQYF. DNA for the CDR3: TGTGCCAGCAGTGATCAGGGGGTAACCTACGAGCAGTACTTC.

This clonotype was seen many times. The chain links TRBV3-1 to TRBJ2-5, with unresolved D. Trimming cost V 1 base and J 9 bases, with 9 bases left between them. The CDR3 has 12 amino acids. The germline V gene encodes CDR1 LGHDT and CDR2 YNNKEL (reference sequence). DNA of the CDR3: TGTGCCAGCAGCCAAGTCGGTATTGCCCAGTACTTC. Translating it yields CASSQVGIAQYF.

The rearrangement uses TRBV6-2 or TRBV6-3 and TRBJ2-3; D is perhaps TRBD1 (7 bases). CDR1 and CDR2 (germline): MNHEY, SVGEGT. Trimming stripped 8 bases from V and 4 bases from J, with 16 bases between. The CDR3 extends over 14 amino acids. The CDR3 spells CASQGGGRADTQYF. The CDR3 bases are TGTGCCAGCCAAGGAGGGGGCCGTGCAGATACGCAGTATTTT.

This clonotype was found many times. This chain links TRBV5-4 with TRBJ1-1, with a tentative D call TRBD1 (6 bases). The germline gives CDR1 SGHNT, CDR2 YYREEE (reference sequence). CDR3 length equals 14 residues. V dropped 4 bases and J dropped 2 bases, with 12 bases sitting between them. The CDR3 loop reads CASSPGAVNTEAFF. In DNA, the CDR3 is TGTGCCAGCAGCCCAGGGGCGGTTAACACTGAAGCTTTCTTT.

In its sample, this clonotype was seen a few times. V usage is TRBV30 and J usage is TRBJ2-1; 7 bases are shared with TRBD1. The CDR3 has 14 residues. The V and J ends lost 5 bases and 3 bases, in that order; junction bases with no gene match: 7. CDR1 is GTSNPN and CDR2 is SVGIG in the germline V gene (reference sequence). CDR3 residues: CAWRHRGVYNEQFF. The CDR3 region has the DNA TGTGCCTGGCGGCACAGGGGTGTCTACAATGAGCAGTTCTTC.

The chain uses TRBV7-2 and TRBJ1-2; D not certain. The V end was cut by 5 bases, the J end by 3 bases, with 7 bases between. From germline, CDR1 is SGHTA and CDR2 FQGNSA. This CDR3 region has 12 residues. The CDR3 reads CASSVPDYGYTF. The CDR3 coding sequence is TGTGCCAGCAGCGTCCCCGACTATGGCTACACCTTC.

The sample holds a few counts of this clonotype. The rearrangement joins TRBV28 to TRBJ2-5; D is undetermined. The CDR3 sequence is 15 residues long. Germline lookup yields CDR1 MDHEN and CDR2 SYDVKM. The germline V and J ends were trimmed by 4 bases and 0 bases, with 12 bases remaining between them. The CDR3 DNA is TGTGCCAGCAGTTCCGATTCCTCGTACCAAGAGACCCAGTACTTC. Translated, it gives CASSSDSSYQETQYF.

This clonotype has at least ten counts. The V and J genes are TRBV5-6 and TRBJ2-7; no reliable D call. Germline lookup yields CDR1 SGHDT and CDR2 YYEEEE. Trimming removed 0 bases from V and 7 bases from J, with 5 bases in between. The CDR3 length is 11 residues. This CDR3 reads CASSLALEQYF. The CDR3 bases are TGTGCCAGCAGCTTGGCGCTTGAGCAGTACTTC.

Only a few counts were recorded for this clonotype. The chain links TRBV7-9 to TRBJ1-6, with unresolved D. The CDR3 length is 15 residues. V lost 1 base and J 7 bases, leaving 11 bases between the germline ends. Germline assignment: CDR1 SEHNR and CDR2 FQNEAQ (reference sequence). CDR3 in amino acids: CASSLGSIQNSPLHF. The CDR3 coding sequence is TGTGCCAGCAGCTTAGGATCGATACAAAATTCACCCCTCCACTTT.

This clonotype has just a few counts. The chain is built from TRBV27 and TRBJ2-7; D perhaps matches TRBD2 (5 bases). In germline, CDR1 is MNHEY, CDR2 SMNVEV (reference sequence). The CDR3 extends over 15 amino acids. Trimming removed 7 bases from V and 2 bases from J, with 18 bases in between. CDR3 amino acids: CASTPIYAGTYEQYF. The DNA for the CDR3 is TGTGCCAGCACCCCGATCTACGCGGGCACCTACGAGCAGTACTTC.

The table lists this clonotype with many counts. V and J are TRBV7-9 and TRBJ2-5; tentative D call: TRBD2 (6 bases). Trimming stripped 4 bases from V and 7 bases from J, with 10 bases between. This CDR3 comprises 12 residues. From germline, CDR1 is SEHNR and CDR2 FQNEAQ (reference sequence). CDR3 DNA sequence: TGTGCCAGCAGCTGGGACTTGGGGACCCAGTACTTC. Translated: CASSWDLGTQYF.

This clonotype came up many times. The chain employs TRBV5-1 and TRBJ2-1; TRBD2 matches at 15 bases. Germline CDR1 reads SGHRS; CDR2 reads YFSETQ. CDR3 length: 16 amino acids. Trimming at V came to 4 bases and at J to 9 bases, leaving 8 bases not matched to a gene. CDR3: CASSDRTSGGAAEQFF. The CDR3 region has the DNA TGCGCCAGCAGCGACCGGACTAGCGGGGGGGCGGCTGAGCAGTTCTTC.

This chain connects TRBV28 to TRBJ1-5, with 9 bases fitting TRBD1. Germline CDR1 reads MDHEN; CDR2 reads SYDVKM. Trimming cost V 7 bases and J 1 base; bases outside gene matches: 11. The CDR3 sequence is 17 residues long. CDR3 amino acids: CASILGQGLLSNQPQHF. Here the CDR3 DNA reads TGTGCCAGCATCCTCGGACAGGGGCTTTTAAGCAATCAGCCCCAGCATTTT.

This clonotype was counted at least ten times. V is TRBV7-2 and J is TRBJ2-7; perhaps D is TRBD1 or TRBD2 (5 bases each). Trimming removed 5 bases at V and 0 bases at J, with 11 bases between. There are 14 residues in the CDR3. The germline gives CDR1 SGHTA, CDR2 FQGNSA. In DNA, the CDR3 is TGTGCCAGCAGCCCCGGGGCTTACTCCTACGAGCAGTACTTC. Its protein is CASSPGAYSYEQYF.

This clonotype showed up just a few times. This chain connects TRBV27 to TRBJ2-2; D unresolved. The V end was cut by 6 bases, the J end by 0 bases, with 14 bases between. In germline, CDR1 is MNHEY, CDR2 SMNVEV (reference sequence). The CDR3 contains 16 residues. CDR3 sequence: CASSTGRPTNTGELFF. The CDR3 bases are TGTGCCAGCAGCACTGGCCGACCCACGAACACCGGGGAGCTGTTTTTT.

In the case of this clonotype: At one end the junction does not follow the germline gene, possibly because of a read error. The V and J genes are TRBV7-9 and TRBJ2-7; a weak D match, TRBD2 (6 bases). The CDR3 is 14 residues long. The germline gives CDR1 SEHNR, CDR2 FQNEAQ (reference sequence). The CDR3 sequence: CASSPRGGSDEQYF. Written as DNA, the CDR3 is TGTGCCAGCAGCCCCCGGGGAGGCTCCGACGAGCAGTACTTC.

The table lists this clonotype with a few counts. The chain couples TRBV6-1 to TRBJ2-7; D possibly corresponds to TRBD2 (6 bases). This CDR3 contains 13 residues. The V end lost 8 bases, the J end lost 1 base, and 12 bases lay between the germline ends. The germline CDR1 and CDR2 sequences are MNHNS and SASEGT. For the CDR3, the DNA is TGTGCCAGCTTGACTAGGGGATCCTACGAGCAGTACTTC. It is translated as CASLTRGSYEQYF.

This clonotype has ten or more counts. The chain joins TRBV5-1 to TRBJ2-4; D gene unclear. With 1 base removed from V and 8 bases from J, the gap between germline ends came to 13 bases. Germline V gene lookup returns CDR1 SGHRS and CDR2 YFSETQ. This CDR3 contains 14 residues. Here the CDR3 reads CASSLIQITDIQYF. The CDR3 DNA follows: TGCGCCAGCAGCTTGATCCAGATAACGGACATTCAGTACTTC.

The gene calls are TRBV4-1 and TRBJ2-7; D ambiguous. The CDR3 is 15 residues long. Germline V gene sequence: CDR1 MGHRA, CDR2 YSYEKL. With 0 bases removed from V and 0 bases from J, the gap between germline ends came to 9 bases. As DNA, the CDR3 is TGCGCCAGCAGCCAAGAAGGCGGACCCTCCTACGAGCAGTACTTC. It codes for CASSQEGGPSYEQYF.

The table lists this clonotype with a few counts. The chain joins TRBV11-2 to TRBJ2-3; 7 bases map to TRBD2. With V trimmed by 5 bases and J by 10 bases, 6 bases remained unmatched. From germline, CDR1 is SGHAT and CDR2 FQNNGV. There are 12 residues in the CDR3. This CDR3 reads CASSLPAGAQYF. Written as DNA, the CDR3 is TGTGCCAGCAGCCTCCCGGCGGGGGCGCAGTATTTT.

This clonotype was seen repeatedly, ten times or more. J is TRBJ1-5 and V is TRBV30; D ambiguous. Germline V gene sequence: CDR1 GTSNPN, CDR2 SVGIG (reference sequence). The length of the CDR3 is 15 residues. V was clipped by 0 bases and J by 0 bases, with 9 bases between them. The CDR3 nucleotides read TGTGCCTGGAGTGTAACCGGTCCTAGCAATCAGCCCCAGCATTTT. Protein sequence: CAWSVTGPSNQPQHF.

The chain has TRBV27 and TRBJ2-1; tentatively, D is TRBD1 (6 bases). Trimming took off 3 bases at V and 6 bases at J, with 18 bases between the two ends. Germline V gene data show CDR1 as MNHEY and CDR2 as SMNVEV (reference sequence). This CDR3 has 16 amino acids. CDR3 sequence reads: CASSFQGPDLGNEQFF. The CDR3 nucleotides are TGTGCCAGCAGTTTTCAGGGGCCCGACCTGGGCAATGAGCAGTTCTTC.

A few counts support this clonotype. The rearrangement joins TRBV10-3 to TRBJ2-7, with TRBD1 matching 9 bases. The trim removed 5 bases at V and 7 bases at J, leaving 9 bases unmatched. Germline CDR1 reads ENHRY; CDR2 reads SYGVKD. This CDR3 contains 14 residues. The CDR3 is CAISFGTGPGEQYF. Written as DNA, the CDR3 is TGTGCCATCAGTTTTGGGACAGGGCCAGGGGAGCAGTACTTC.

This clonotype was seen only a few times. The V call is TRBV10-3, the J call TRBJ2-7; 8 nucleotides line up with TRBD2. V trimming: 3 bases; J trimming: 2 bases; junction bases outside the gene matches: 9. Per the germline V gene, CDR1 is ENHRY and CDR2 is SYGVKD. The CDR3 contains 16 residues. This CDR3 is CAISDLSSGKPYEQYF. Written as DNA, the CDR3 is TGTGCCATCAGTGATTTAAGTAGCGGGAAGCCCTACGAGCAGTACTTC.